This T cell receptor (beta chain) was documented in a study of blood T cell repertoires in COVID-19. Study as a whole: The United States, Italy and Spain supplied acute and convalescent COVID-19 samples. The cDNA or gDNA used as material had been derived from T cells, B-cell-depleted T cells, or PBMCs.

Original data processing: Reference gene primers were amplified, and this amplification served to estimate nucleated cell counts. Sequencing was performed with immunoSEQ multiplex PCR; in TCRdb, only in-frame clones are kept and a portion is missing. V and J calls and clone size are copied from that table; D and trimming were computed from the DNA. The table includes around 170,000 clones, 84% detected once. From germline, CDR1 is MGHRA and CDR2 YSYEKL. This CDR3 is 16 amino acids long. Trimming stripped 1 base from V and 3 bases from J, with 14 bases between. J is TRBJ2-3 and V is TRBV4-1; D uncertain. The receptor was isolated from a man between 18 and 29 years old with active or convalescent COVID-19. The source material was peripheral blood. The CDR3 sequence is CASSQAPSERTDTQYF. In DNA, the CDR3 is TGCGCCAGCAGCCAAGCCCCTTCCGAGAGGACAGATACGCAGTATTTT.